This T cell receptor beta chain stems from a study of blood T cell repertoires in COVID-19. At the level of the study: Researchers got acute and convalescent COVID-19 samples from the United States, Italy and Spain. Sources were T cells, B-cell-depleted T cells, or PBMCs; the material itself was cDNA or gDNA.

Authors' analysis steps: Reference gene primers were amplified, and this amplification served to estimate nucleated cell counts. Generated by immunoSEQ multiplex PCR, the TCRdb table keeps only in-frame clones and is missing some. V and J calls and clone size come straight from that table; D and trimming were deduced from the DNA. The sample lists roughly 130,000 clones, about 88% occurring once. Sequencing used peripheral blood. This receptor was identified in a man over 45 with active COVID-19.

The CDR3: CASSVVGGDNSPLHF. For the CDR3, the DNA is TGTGCCAGCAGCGTAGTGGGAGGGGATAATTCACCCCTCCACTTT. The chain couples TRBV9 to TRBJ1-6, with D tentatively TRBD1 (5 bases). This CDR3 is built from 15 residues. Trimming took off 0 bases at V and 5 bases at J, with 9 bases between the two ends. The germline V gene has CDR1 SGDLS and CDR2 YYNGEE.